Presented here are 27 T cell receptor beta chains from one specimen sequenced in a study of blood T cell repertoires in COVID-19. Libraries were prepared by immunoSEQ multiplex PCR; TCRdb keeps only in-frame clonotypes and omits some of them. This sample has around 100,000 clones; approximately 91% occur once, and the top ten carry around 1%. Source material: peripheral blood. These TCRs come from a man in his sixties with acute or convalescent COVID-19.

This chain links TRBV28 with TRBJ2-3; 7 bases agree with TRBD1. V lost 4 bases to trimming and J lost 1 base; unmatched junction nucleotides: 8. This CDR3 spans 16 amino acids. From germline, CDR1 is MDHEN and CDR2 SYDVKM. CDR3 in DNA: TGTGCCAGCAGTTCTGGACAGGACTGGCGCACAGATACGCAGTATTTT. It yields the protein CASSSGQDWRTDTQYF. The full variable domain, with the rest looked up from reference TRBV28 and TRBJ2-3, is DVKVTQSSRYLVKRTGEKVFLECVQDMDHENMFWYRQDPGLGLRLIYFSYDVKMKEKGDIPEGYSVSREKKERFSLILESASTNQTSMYLCASSSGQDWRTDTQYFGPGTRLTVL.

In DNA form, the CDR3 reads TGTGCCAGCAGCGCCCCTAGAGGCGACGGGGAGCTGTTTTTT. This translates into CASSAPRGDGELFF. The chain has TRBV9 and TRBJ2-2; D is uncertain. V was shortened by 3 bases and J by 7 bases, with 13 bases between the two germline ends. Per germline, CDR1 SGDLS and CDR2 YYNGEE. CDR3 length: 14 residues.

This rearrangement joins TRBV7-8 to TRBJ1-4; no definite D call. Per germline, CDR1 SGHVS and CDR2 FQNEAQ. The V end lost 5 bases, the J end lost 2 bases, and 9 bases lay between the germline ends. CDR3 length equals 14 residues. CDR3 DNA sequence: TGTGCCAGCAGCCCGTCGAGGACTAATGAAAAACTGTTTTTT. Its translation is CASSPSRTNEKLFF.

The chain has TRBV2 and TRBJ1-2, with 11 bases matching TRBD1. Trimming removed 11 bases from V and 6 bases from J; junction bases left unmatched: 8. CDR3 length: 13 residues. Looked up from germline, CDR1 is SNHLY and CDR2 is FYNNEI. CDR3 coding DNA: TGTGCCGGACAGGGGGCGAGGATGGATGGCTACACCTTC. Translation gives CAGQGARMDGYTF.

Written as DNA, the CDR3 is TGTGCCAGCAGCTCGTCTTTCGGCGGGAGGGGGACCGGGGAGCTGTTTTTT. It encodes CASSSSFGGRGTGELFF. This chain links TRBV7-8 with TRBJ2-2; 9 bases match TRBD2. V dropped 4 bases and J dropped 5; count of bases not matched to a gene: 11. Per the germline V gene, CDR1 is SGHVS and CDR2 is FQNEAQ. This CDR3 region has 17 residues.

The chain recombines TRBV7-8 with TRBJ2-1; TRBD1 matches 8 bases. The J segment lost 4 bases and the V segment lost 3 bases, leaving 5 bases of the junction unmatched. This CDR3 has 15 amino acids. The germline CDR1 and CDR2 sequences are SGHVS and FQNEAQ. CDR3 sequence (DNA): TGTGCCAGCAGCTTCCGTACAGGGGGTTACAATGAGCAGTTCTTC. Amino acids: CASSFRTGGYNEQFF.

This chain joins TRBV6-1 and TRBJ2-3; D call uncertain. Germline V lookup: CDR1 MNHNS, CDR2 SASEGT. CDR3 length: 16 amino acids. Trimming shortened V by 0 bases and J by 1 base, and 11 bases separated the two germline ends. The CDR3, as DNA: TGTGCCAGCAGTGAAGCGCCCGGGTCAGGCACAGATACGCAGTATTTT. This gives the protein CASSEAPGSGTDTQYF.

J is TRBJ1-4 and V is TRBV7-2, with a tentative D call TRBD1 (6 bases). V lost 5 bases and J lost 2, with 12 bases in between. The CDR3 runs 15 residues. Germline CDR1 and CDR2: SGHTA and FQGNSA. CDR3 sequence (DNA): TGTGCCAGCAGCGCTACAGGGCTCACTAATGAAAAACTGTTTTTT. Amino acids: CASSATGLTNEKLFF.

The V and J genes are TRBV9 and TRBJ1-4; perhaps TRBD1 as D (5 bases). CDR1 and CDR2 (germline): SGDLS, YYNGEE. The CDR3 runs to 16 residues. The ends were cut back, 3 bases at V and 0 bases at J, with 12 bases in the middle. CDR3 residues: CASSDGDSPTNEKLFF. The CDR3 DNA reads TGTGCCAGCAGCGATGGAGACAGTCCAACTAATGAAAAACTGTTTTTT.

The chain recombines TRBV19 with TRBJ1-5; 9 bases are a match to TRBD1. Germline V gives CDR1 LNHDA, CDR2 SQIVND (reference sequence). The CDR3 totals 15 residues. The ends lost 7 bases at V and 4 bases at J; junction bases unmatched: 8. DNA for the CDR3: TGTGCCAGTACCGGGACAGGGTTAATGAATCAGCCCCAGCATTTT. Translating gives CASTGTGLMNQPQHF.

The chain has TRBV6-6 and TRBJ1-5; the D gene is possibly TRBD1 (5 bases). The CDR3 runs to 13 residues. V lost 2 bases to trimming and J lost 5 bases, with 7 bases between them. Germline V lookup: CDR1 MNHNY, CDR2 SVGAGI (reference sequence). The CDR3 sequence: CASSYGRDQPQHF. CDR3 in DNA: TGTGCCAGCAGTTACGGCAGGGATCAGCCCCAGCATTTT.

The chain joins TRBV4-2 to TRBJ1-2; perhaps TRBD1 as D (5 bases). This CDR3 has 15 residues. From germline, CDR1 is LGHNA and CDR2 YNFKEQ. Trimming shortened V by 0 bases and J by 8 bases, and 16 bases separated the two germline ends. CDR3 sequence: CASSQESGGYWGYTF. DNA for the CDR3: TGTGCCAGCAGCCAAGAAAGCGGGGGGTACTGGGGCTACACCTTC.

The rearrangement uses TRBV19 and TRBJ2-7; 7 bases are shared with TRBD2. The length of the CDR3 is 15 residues. The germline gives CDR1 LNHDA, CDR2 SQIVND (reference sequence). V lost 5 bases and J lost 3; bases outside the gene matches: 10. The CDR3 sequence is CASSASRGSSYEQYF. The CDR3 nucleotides are TGTGCCAGTAGTGCCTCGCGCGGGAGCAGCTACGAGCAGTACTTC.

The V call is TRBV24-1, the J call TRBJ2-3; tentative D call: TRBD1 (6 bases). Germline values: CDR1 KGHDR, CDR2 SFDVKD. CDR3 length: 14 residues. V was shortened by 5 bases and J by 0 bases, with 8 bases between the two germline ends. The CDR3 protein is CATSVGTSTDTQYF. The CDR3 coding sequence is TGTGCCACCAGTGTTGGGACAAGCACAGATACGCAGTATTTT.

The chain carries TRBV5-1 and TRBJ2-3; 9 bases are shared with TRBD1. V trimming: 7 bases; J trimming: 2 bases; junction bases outside the gene matches: 2. CDR1 and CDR2 from the germline V gene are SGHRS and YFSETQ. The CDR3 covers 13 residues. CDR3 sequence reads: CASGDRVTDTQYF. In nucleotides, the CDR3 is TGCGCCAGCGGGGACAGGGTCACAGATACGCAGTATTTT.

This chain joins TRBV4-1 and TRBJ1-1, with D unclear. Germline V lookup: CDR1 MGHRA, CDR2 YSYEKL. This CDR3 region has 14 residues. Deletions cut 0 bases from V and 11 bases from J, with 16 bases between. CDR3 protein: CASSQDWGDKTAFF. In nucleotides, the CDR3 is TGCGCCAGCAGCCAAGATTGGGGAGACAAAACGGCTTTCTTT.

On this clone: Different DNA sequences within this sample yield the same CDR3. The chain couples TRBV27 to TRBJ1-5; TRBD1 matches at 9 bases. CDR1 and CDR2 (germline): MNHEY, SMNVEV (reference sequence). V trimming: 5 bases; J trimming: 4 bases; junction bases outside the gene matches: 3. This CDR3 contains 14 residues. CDR3 residues: CASSPGTGNQPQHF. In DNA, the CDR3 is TGTGCCAGCAGTCCGGGGACAGGGAATCAGCCCCAGCATTTT.

This clone was observed a few times. This rearrangement joins TRBV24-1 to TRBJ2-1, with TRBD1 identical over 9 bases. This CDR3 spans 15 amino acids. V lost 3 bases to trimming and J lost 3 bases; unmatched junction nucleotides: 2. Germline V gene data show CDR1 as KGHDR and CDR2 as SFDVKD. The CDR3 spells CATSDATGGYNEQFF. The CDR3 DNA is TGTGCCACCAGTGATGCGACAGGGGGCTACAATGAGCAGTTCTTC.

The chain links TRBV2 to TRBJ1-4; maybe TRBD1 (6 bases). The CDR3 contains 15 residues. Trimming removed 8 bases from V and 8 bases from J, with 21 bases in between. Germline V gives CDR1 SNHLY, CDR2 FYNNEI. The CDR3 DNA follows: TGTGCCAGCCGCGATGGGACACCGCATGGAGAAAAACTGTTTTTT. Translating it yields CASRDGTPHGEKLFF.

The J gene is TRBJ1-3, the V gene TRBV28; D is possibly TRBD1 (6 bases). CDR1 MDHEN and CDR2 SYDVKM come from the germline V gene. V was trimmed by 7 bases and J by 2 bases, leaving 12 bases between them. The CDR3 runs to 14 residues. The CDR3 DNA reads TGTGCCAGCATCCAGGGGAGCCCTGGAAACACCATATATTTT. The encoded protein is CASIQGSPGNTIYF.

In DNA form, the CDR3 reads TGTGCCAGCAAACGGGTCGCGGGCAATCAGCCCCAGCATTTT. It yields the protein CASKRVAGNQPQHF. V gene TRBV2 combines with J gene TRBJ1-5; D not resolved. V was trimmed by 7 bases and J by 2 bases, leaving 12 bases between them. The CDR3 runs 14 residues. CDR1 SNHLY and CDR2 FYNNEI come from the germline V gene.

The chain employs TRBV7-6 and TRBJ1-1, with 8 bases aligning to TRBD1. V lost 2 bases and J lost 1; bases outside the gene matches: 15. The V gene's germline CDR1 is SGHVS and CDR2 FNYEAQ. This CDR3 contains 19 residues. CDR3 residues: CASSLLPPGQEDGNTEAFF. CDR3 bases: TGTGCCAGCAGCTTACTTCCTCCGGGACAGGAGGATGGGAACACTGAAGCTTTCTTT.

V usage is TRBV14 and J usage is TRBJ2-3; the D is unclear. Germline assignment: CDR1 SGHDN and CDR2 FVKESK. The length of the CDR3 is 13 residues. The V gene lost 2 bases and the J gene lost 8 bases, with 11 bases spanning the gap. CDR3 sequence (DNA): TGTGCCAGCAGCCAAAAGCCTACCGTTACGCAGTATTTT. Translated, it gives CASSQKPTVTQYF. Complete variable domain (other parts from reference TRBV14 and TRBJ2-3): EAGVTQFPSHSVIEKGQTVTLRCDPISGHDNLYWYRRVMGKEIKFLLHFVKESKQDESGMPNNRFLAERTGGTYSTLKVQPAELEDSGVYFCASSQKPTVTQYFGPGTRLTVL.

The chain couples TRBV11-3 to TRBJ2-1; TRBD2 aligns across 10 bases. The CDR3 contains 15 residues. Germline-derived CDR1 and CDR2 are SGHNT and YENEEA. V lost 5 bases, J lost 6 bases, and 7 bases stayed unmatched. CDR3 residues: CASSPTSGMGNEQFF. DNA for the CDR3: TGTGCCAGCAGCCCCACTAGCGGGATGGGCAATGAGCAGTTCTTC.

The chain couples TRBV29-1 to TRBJ1-2; 7 bases are a match to TRBD1. V lost 4 bases, J lost 5 bases, and 4 bases stayed unmatched. Per the germline V gene, CDR1 is SQVTM and CDR2 is ANQGSEA. The CDR3 extends over 12 amino acids. CDR3 coding DNA: TGCAGCGTTGTGCCAGGGGGGTATGGCTACACCTTC. Its protein product is CSVVPGGYGYTF.

The sample holds one count of this clone. The chain has TRBV5-1 and TRBJ2-1, with D possibly TRBD2 on 5 matching bases. Per germline, CDR1 SGHRS and CDR2 YFSETQ. The CDR3 has 16 residues. Trimming took off 4 bases at V and 4 bases at J, with 18 bases between the two ends. The CDR3 spells CASSVRIGRTYNEQFF. The CDR3, as DNA: TGCGCCAGCAGCGTGAGGATAGGGAGAACTTACAATGAGCAGTTCTTC. Full variable domain (rest looked up from reference TRBV5-1 and TRBJ2-1): KAGVTQTPRYLIKTRGQQVTLSCSPISGHRSVSWYQQTPGQGLQFLFEYFSETQRNKGNFPGRFSGRQFSNSRSEMNVSTLELGDSALYLCASSVRIGRTYNEQFFGPGTRLTVL.

The chain has TRBV14 and TRBJ2-7, with 8 bases fitting TRBD2. The V segment lost 1 base and the J segment 7 bases; nucleotides outside the gene matches: 3. The length of the CDR3 is 13 residues. Germline values: CDR1 SGHDN, CDR2 FVKESK. This CDR3 is CASSQAASGEQYV. CDR3 coding DNA: TGTGCCAGCAGCCAAGCCGCTAGCGGGGAGCAGTACGTC.